The clone carrying this T cell receptor (beta chain) is a singleton in its sample. Its matching antigen is unknown. This CDR3 region has 16 residues. Trimming cost V 4 bases and J 1 base, with 12 bases left between them. The V gene's germline CDR1 is SGHRS and CDR2 YFSETQ. This record comes from a study of T cell responses to AZD1222 COVID-19 vaccine. Study-wide points: Donors in the cohort were predominantly white British and more often female, and clonal diversity was possibly underestimated.

Produced via immunoSEQ multiplex PCR; TCRdb's table is partial and in-frame only. The sample contains around 160,000 clones, 70% to 90% of which appear only once. This chain uses TRBV5-1 with TRBJ1-6; tentatively, D is TRBD1 (5 bases). This clonotype was sampled from an adult in good health. The starting material was peripheral blood, obtained on day 0 of AZD1222 vaccination. The CDR3 region is CASSHQDISYNSPLHF. The DNA for the CDR3 is TGCGCCAGCAGCCATCAGGACATATCCTATAATTCACCCCTCCACTTT.